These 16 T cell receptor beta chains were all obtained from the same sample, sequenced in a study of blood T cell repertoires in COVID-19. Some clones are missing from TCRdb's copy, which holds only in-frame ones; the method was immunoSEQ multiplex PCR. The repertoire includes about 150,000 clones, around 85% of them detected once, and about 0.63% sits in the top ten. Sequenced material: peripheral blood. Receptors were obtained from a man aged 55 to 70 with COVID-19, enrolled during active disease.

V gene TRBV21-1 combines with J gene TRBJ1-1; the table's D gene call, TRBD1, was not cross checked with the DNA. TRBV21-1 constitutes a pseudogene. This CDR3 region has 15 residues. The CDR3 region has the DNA TGTGCCAGCAGCAAAGGTGACAGGGCTCCACCTGAAGCTTTCTTT. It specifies CASSKGDRAPPEAFF.

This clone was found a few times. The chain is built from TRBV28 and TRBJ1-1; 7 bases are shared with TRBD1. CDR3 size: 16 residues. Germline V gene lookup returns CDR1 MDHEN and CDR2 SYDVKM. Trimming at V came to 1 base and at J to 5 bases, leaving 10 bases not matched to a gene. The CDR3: CASSLSDRNRGTEAFF. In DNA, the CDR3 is TGTGCCAGCAGTTTATCGGATCGAAACAGGGGTACTGAAGCTTTCTTT.

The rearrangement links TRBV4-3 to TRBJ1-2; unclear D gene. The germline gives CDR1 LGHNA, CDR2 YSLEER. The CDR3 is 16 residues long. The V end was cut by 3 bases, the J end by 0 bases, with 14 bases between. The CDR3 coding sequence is TGCGCCAGCAGCCATGGCCGGGGAGGTACTAACTATGGCTACACCTTC. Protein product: CASSHGRGGTNYGYTF.

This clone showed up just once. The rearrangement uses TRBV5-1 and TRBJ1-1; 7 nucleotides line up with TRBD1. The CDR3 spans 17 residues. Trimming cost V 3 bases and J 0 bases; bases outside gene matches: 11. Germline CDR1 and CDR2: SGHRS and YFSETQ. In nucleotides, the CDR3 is TGCGCCAGCAGCTCGAACCCGGGACAGAGCATGAACACTGAAGCTTTCTTT. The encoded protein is CASSSNPGQSMNTEAFF.

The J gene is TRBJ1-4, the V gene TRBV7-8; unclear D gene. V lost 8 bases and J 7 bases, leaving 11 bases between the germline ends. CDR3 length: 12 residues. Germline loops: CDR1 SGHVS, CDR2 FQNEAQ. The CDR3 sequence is CASGRVGEKLFF. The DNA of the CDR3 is TGTGCCAGCGGGAGGGTGGGTGAAAAACTGTTTTTT. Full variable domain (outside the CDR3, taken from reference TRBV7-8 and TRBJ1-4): GAGVSQSPRYKVAKRGQDVALRCDPISGHVSLFWYQQALGQGPEFLTYFQNEAQLDKSGLPSDRFFAERPEGSVSTLKIQRTQQEDSAVYLCASGRVGEKLFFGSGTQLSVL.

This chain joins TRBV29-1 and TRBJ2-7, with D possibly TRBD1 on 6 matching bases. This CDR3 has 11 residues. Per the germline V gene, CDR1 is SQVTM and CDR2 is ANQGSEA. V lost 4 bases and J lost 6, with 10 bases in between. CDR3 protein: CSVVRGSEQYF. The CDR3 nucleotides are TGCAGCGTTGTAAGGGGGTCCGAGCAGTACTTC.

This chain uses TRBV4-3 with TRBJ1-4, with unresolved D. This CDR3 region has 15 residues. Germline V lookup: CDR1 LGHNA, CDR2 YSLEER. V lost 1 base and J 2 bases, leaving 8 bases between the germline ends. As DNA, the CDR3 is TGCGCCAGCAGCCAAGGAGAGGGCACTAATGAAAAACTGTTTTTT. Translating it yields CASSQGEGTNEKLFF.

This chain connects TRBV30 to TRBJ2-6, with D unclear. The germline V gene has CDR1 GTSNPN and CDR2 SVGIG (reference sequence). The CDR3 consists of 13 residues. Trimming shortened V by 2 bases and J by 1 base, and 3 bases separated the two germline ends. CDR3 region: CAWSQSGANVLTF. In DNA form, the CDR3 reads TGTGCCTGGAGTCAGTCTGGGGCCAACGTCCTGACTTTC.

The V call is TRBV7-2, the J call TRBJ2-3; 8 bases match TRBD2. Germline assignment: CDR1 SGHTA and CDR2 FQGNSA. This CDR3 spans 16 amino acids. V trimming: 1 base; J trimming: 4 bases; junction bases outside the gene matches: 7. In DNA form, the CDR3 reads TGTGCCAGCAGCTTAGGACGGGGGGGCTCCCCAGATACGCAGTATTTT. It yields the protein CASSLGRGGSPDTQYF.

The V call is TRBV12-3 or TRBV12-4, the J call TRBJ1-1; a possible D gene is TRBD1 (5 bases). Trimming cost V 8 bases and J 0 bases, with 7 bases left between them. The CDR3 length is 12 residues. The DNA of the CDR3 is TGTGCCAGCCGGACAATGAACACTGAAGCTTTCTTT. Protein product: CASRTMNTEAFF.

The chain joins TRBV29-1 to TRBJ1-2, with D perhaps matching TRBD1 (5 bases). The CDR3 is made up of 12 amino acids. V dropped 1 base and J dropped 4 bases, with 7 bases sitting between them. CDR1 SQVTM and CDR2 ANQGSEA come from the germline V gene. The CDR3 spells CSVEVRGYGYTF. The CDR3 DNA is TGCAGCGTTGAAGTTAGGGGCTATGGCTACACCTTC.

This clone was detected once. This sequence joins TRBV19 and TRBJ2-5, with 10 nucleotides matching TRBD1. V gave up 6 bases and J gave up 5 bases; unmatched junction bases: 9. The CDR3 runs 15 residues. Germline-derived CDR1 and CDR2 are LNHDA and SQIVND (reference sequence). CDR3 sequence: CASREGTGVGETQYF. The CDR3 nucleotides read TGTGCCAGTAGGGAAGGGACAGGGGTCGGCGAGACCCAGTACTTC.

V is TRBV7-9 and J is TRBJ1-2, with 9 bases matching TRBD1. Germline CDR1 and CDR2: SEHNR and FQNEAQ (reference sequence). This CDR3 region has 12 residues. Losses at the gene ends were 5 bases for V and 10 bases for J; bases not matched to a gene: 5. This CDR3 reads CASSVTGGAYTF. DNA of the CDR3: TGTGCCAGCAGCGTAACAGGGGGCGCCTACACCTTC.

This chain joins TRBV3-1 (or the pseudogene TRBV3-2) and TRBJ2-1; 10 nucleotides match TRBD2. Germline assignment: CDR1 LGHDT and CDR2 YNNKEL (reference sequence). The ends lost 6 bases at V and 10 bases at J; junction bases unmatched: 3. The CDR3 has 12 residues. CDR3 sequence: CASSLAGDEQFF. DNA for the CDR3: TGTGCCAGCAGTCTAGCGGGGGACGAGCAGTTCTTC.

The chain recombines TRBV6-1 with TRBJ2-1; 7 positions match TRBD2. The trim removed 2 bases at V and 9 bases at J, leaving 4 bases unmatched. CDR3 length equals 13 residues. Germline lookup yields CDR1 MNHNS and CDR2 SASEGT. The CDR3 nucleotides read TGTGCCAGCAGTGAAATTGGGGGGGGTGAGCAGTTCTTC. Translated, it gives CASSEIGGGEQFF.

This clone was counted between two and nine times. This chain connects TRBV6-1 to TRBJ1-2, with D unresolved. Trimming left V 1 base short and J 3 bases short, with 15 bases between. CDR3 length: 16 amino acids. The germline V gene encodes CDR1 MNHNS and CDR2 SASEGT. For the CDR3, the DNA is TGTGCCAGCAGTGAAGGAGGGCAACTAGATGACTATGGCTACACCTTC. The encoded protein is CASSEGGQLDDYGYTF.